These 17 T cell receptor beta chains originate from one sample sequenced in a study of molecular identifiers for immune sequencing clone quantification. Via MiXCR, TCRdb re-called the PCR reads, giving one row per CDR3 protein. The table shows some 320,000 distinct CDR3 sequences, with around 21% occurring only once. Material for sequencing was naive CD8+ T cells from blood, with Jurkat cell RNA spiked in. Stated subset: FACS-sorted CD8+CD4-CCR7+CD45RA+ naive T cells. These receptors were taken from a human donor in good health. Some libraries in this study had Jurkat cell RNA spiked in.

This clonotype was counted only a few times. CDR3 loop: CASSLGQGKAGELFF. For the CDR3, the DNA is TGTGCCAGCAGCCTTGGACAGGGAAAGGCCGGGGAGCTGTTTTTT. This chain uses TRBV6-2 or TRBV6-3 with TRBJ2-2, with 8 bases matching TRBD1. Germline loops: CDR1 MNHEY, CDR2 SVGEGT. V lost 6 bases and J lost 6; bases outside the gene matches: 9. The CDR3 consists of 15 residues.

The rearrangement uses TRBV9 and TRBJ2-2, with 10 bases identical to TRBD2. CDR1 and CDR2 from the germline V gene are SGDLS and YYNGEE. After removal of 4 bases from V and 3 bases from J, the junction contained 6 bases not matched to a gene. The CDR3 totals 16 residues. The CDR3 here is CASSLPAGGDTGELFF. CDR3 DNA: TGTGCCAGCAGCCTCCCAGCGGGGGGGGACACCGGGGAGCTGTTTTTT.

About this clonotype: A much larger clone is a single base away; this may be a read error. The rearrangement links TRBV9 to TRBJ1-1, with D possibly matching TRBD1 (5 bases). The CDR3 sequence is 14 residues long. The V gene's germline CDR1 is SGDLS and CDR2 YYNGEE. CDR3 sequence: CASSAGHPDTEASF. The CDR3 bases are TGTGCCAGCAGCGCCGGACACCCGGACACTGAAGCTTCCTTT.

V usage is TRBV28 and J usage is TRBJ2-4; the match to TRBD1 covers 9 bases. CDR1 and CDR2 (germline): MDHEN, SYDVKM. After removal of 2 bases from V and 3 bases from J, the junction contained 8 bases not matched to a gene. The CDR3 loop spans 17 amino acids. CDR3 region: CASSLPGQGFDKNIQYF. CDR3 coding DNA: TGTGCCAGCAGTTTACCGGGACAGGGCTTCGACAAAAACATTCAGTACTTC.

This clonotype was counted at least ten times. The V gene is TRBV5-1, the J gene TRBJ1-1; D is uncertain. Between the trimmed V and J ends, which lost 0 bases and 7 bases, there was a span of 16 bases. Per germline, CDR1 SGHRS and CDR2 YFSETQ. This CDR3 has 15 amino acids. This chain's CDR3 is CASSLGTGPGIEAFF. CDR3 nucleotide sequence: TGCGCCAGCAGCTTGGGAACTGGACCCGGAATTGAAGCTTTCTTT.

This clonotype was recorded at least ten times. This chain joins TRBV27 and TRBJ2-7; 8 bases are shared with TRBD2. The germline V gene has CDR1 MNHEY and CDR2 SMNVEV (reference sequence). This CDR3 is 14 amino acids long. V gave up 2 bases and J gave up 3 bases; unmatched junction bases: 3. CDR3 sequence: CASSLQAGDYEQYF. CDR3 nucleotides: TGTGCCAGCAGTTTACAAGCGGGGGACTACGAGCAGTACTTC.

This clonotype was counted at least ten times. The V call is TRBV4-2, the J call TRBJ1-1; 9 bases are shared with TRBD1. Germline values: CDR1 LGHNA, CDR2 YNFKEQ. This CDR3 has 15 amino acids. The V segment lost 1 base and the J segment 3 bases; nucleotides outside the gene matches: 3. For the CDR3, the DNA is TGTGCCAGCAGCCAAGTAGGGACAGGGCACACTGAAGCTTTCTTT. This translates into CASSQVGTGHTEAFF.

V is TRBV24-1 and J is TRBJ2-2, with D tentatively TRBD2 (5 bases). Germline CDR1 KGHDR, CDR2 SFDVKD. V was clipped by 6 bases and J by 6 bases, with 13 bases between them. The CDR3 covers 14 residues. The CDR3 region has the DNA TGTGCCACCAGTCTTACGGGGTATGCCGGGGAGCTGTTTTTT. Encoded protein: CATSLTGYAGELFF.

As concerns this clonotype: A read error may explain this, as a much larger clone is one base away. This chain uses TRBV4-3 with TRBJ1-1; TRBD1 agrees at 8 bases. The CDR3 runs to 16 residues. V lost 2 bases and J lost 7; bases outside the gene matches: 12. CDR1 is LGHNA, CDR2 YSLEER, per germline. The CDR3 is CASSQNAFRGLGEAFF. The CDR3 nucleotides are TGCGCCAGCAGCCAAAACGCATTCAGGGGGCTAGGTGAAGCTTTCTTT.

A remark on this clonotype: This may stem from a read error, because a much larger clone lies one nucleotide away. This chain links TRBV6-1 with TRBJ1-1, with 10 bases fitting TRBD1. CDR1 and CDR2 from the germline V gene are MNHNS and SASEGT. The CDR3 has 16 residues. The CDR3 coding sequence is TGTGCCGGCAGGTCGGGACAGGGGATGACTAACACTGAAGCTTTCTTT. This encodes CAGRSGQGMTNTEAFF.

The chain couples TRBV6-2 or TRBV6-3 to TRBJ2-3; no clear D gene. Trimming shortened V by 4 bases and J by 2 bases, and 19 bases separated the two germline ends. Germline-derived CDR1 and CDR2 are MNHEY and SVGEGT. This CDR3 is built from 17 residues. The CDR3 DNA sequence: TGTGCCAGCAGTTCAATCAACAGACGCGCCGTCACAGATACGCAGTATTTT. This encodes CASSSINRRAVTDTQYF.

A remark on this clonotype: A much larger clone lies a single base off, so this may be a read error. The genes are TRBV5-6 and TRBJ2-1; D may be TRBD2 (7 bases). CDR3 length equals 14 residues. CDR1 is SGHDT and CDR2 is YYEEEE in the germline V gene. The germline V and J ends were trimmed by 7 bases and 4 bases, with 15 bases remaining between them. CDR3 nucleotides: TGTGCCAGCTTGGCGGGGGCCGGGTACAATGAGCAGTTCTTC. Its translation: CASLAGAGYNEQFF.

Many counts were recorded for this clonotype. The gene calls are TRBV20-1 and TRBJ1-1; perhaps TRBD1 as D (5 bases). With 0 bases removed from V and 2 bases from J, the gap between germline ends came to 16 bases. CDR3 length: 16 amino acids. Germline-derived CDR1 and CDR2 are DFQATT and SNEGSKA (reference sequence). CDR3 sequence reads: CSAREGTEGTNTEAFF. CDR3 coding DNA: TGCAGTGCTAGAGAGGGGACCGAGGGCACCAACACTGAAGCTTTCTTT.

The J gene is TRBJ2-3, the V gene TRBV20-1, with 8 bases matching TRBD2. Trimming at V came to 6 bases and at J to 5 bases, leaving 7 bases not matched to a gene. This CDR3 spans 13 amino acids. The germline V gene encodes CDR1 DFQATT and CDR2 SNEGSKA (reference sequence). The CDR3 spells CSAQAGAIDTQYF. CDR3 sequence (DNA): TGCAGTGCCCAAGCGGGAGCAATAGATACGCAGTATTTT.

This clonotype was found a few times. The chain uses TRBV20-1 and TRBJ2-1; no reliable D call. V was cut by 0 bases and J by 7 bases, with 16 bases left in between. The germline V gene has CDR1 DFQATT and CDR2 SNEGSKA (reference sequence). This CDR3 is 15 amino acids long. The CDR3, as DNA: TGCAGTGCTAGAGATCGTTTCTGGGCCGGGAATGAGCAGTTCTTC. Translating gives CSARDRFWAGNEQFF.

This clonotype has at least ten counts. The rearrangement links TRBV2 to TRBJ2-7; 9 nucleotides agree with TRBD2. J gave up 4 bases and V 1 base, and 5 bases lay outside the gene matches. The germline CDR1 and CDR2 sequences are SNHLY and FYNNEI. The CDR3 spans 15 residues. CDR3 protein: CASSEGGGAVYEQYF. The DNA of the CDR3 is TGTGCCAGCAGTGAAGGCGGGGGGGCGGTTTACGAGCAGTACTTC.

This clonotype was seen many times. The J gene is TRBJ1-1, the V gene TRBV6-2 or TRBV6-3; 8 nucleotides agree with TRBD1. V was clipped by 4 bases and J by 6 bases; unmatched bases: 4. The germline V gene encodes CDR1 MNHEY and CDR2 SVGEGT. The length of the CDR3 is 13 residues. DNA of the CDR3: TGTGCCAGCAGTTGGACAGGGAGATCTGAAGCTTTCTTT. It codes for CASSWTGRSEAFF.